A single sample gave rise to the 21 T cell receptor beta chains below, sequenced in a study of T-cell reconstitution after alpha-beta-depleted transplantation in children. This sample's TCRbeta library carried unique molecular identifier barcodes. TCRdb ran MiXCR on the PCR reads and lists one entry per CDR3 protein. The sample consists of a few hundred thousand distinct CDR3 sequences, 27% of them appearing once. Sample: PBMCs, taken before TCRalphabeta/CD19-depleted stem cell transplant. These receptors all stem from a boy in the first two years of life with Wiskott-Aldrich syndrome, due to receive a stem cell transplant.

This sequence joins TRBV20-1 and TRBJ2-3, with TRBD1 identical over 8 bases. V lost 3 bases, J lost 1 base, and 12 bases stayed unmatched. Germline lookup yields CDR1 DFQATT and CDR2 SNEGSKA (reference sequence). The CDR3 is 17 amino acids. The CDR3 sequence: CSARKGQAFWGTDTQYF. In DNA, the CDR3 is TGCAGTGCTAGGAAGGGACAGGCATTTTGGGGCACAGATACGCAGTATTTT.

The CDR3 here is CASSPVRLAGGPSTDTQYF. The CDR3 nucleotides read TGTGCCAGCTCACCGGTCAGACTAGCGGGAGGGCCGAGCACAGATACGCAGTATTTT. The V and J genes are TRBV18 and TRBJ2-3, with 14 bases that match TRBD2. Germline V gene data show CDR1 as KGHSH and CDR2 as LQKENI. With V trimmed by 3 bases and J by 0 bases, 8 bases remained unmatched. The CDR3 spans 19 residues.

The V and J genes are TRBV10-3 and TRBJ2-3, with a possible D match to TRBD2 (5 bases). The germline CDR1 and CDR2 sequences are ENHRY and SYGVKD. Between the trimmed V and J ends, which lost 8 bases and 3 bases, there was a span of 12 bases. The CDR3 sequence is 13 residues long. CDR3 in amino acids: CAILLRGTDTQYF. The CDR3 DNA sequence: TGTGCCATCCTACTACGCGGGACAGATACGCAGTATTTT.

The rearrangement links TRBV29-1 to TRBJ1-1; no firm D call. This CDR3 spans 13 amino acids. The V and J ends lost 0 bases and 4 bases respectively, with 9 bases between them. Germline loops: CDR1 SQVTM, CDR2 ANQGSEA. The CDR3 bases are TGCAGCGTTGAAGACCGGGCCTTCACTGAAGCTTTCTTT. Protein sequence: CSVEDRAFTEAFF.

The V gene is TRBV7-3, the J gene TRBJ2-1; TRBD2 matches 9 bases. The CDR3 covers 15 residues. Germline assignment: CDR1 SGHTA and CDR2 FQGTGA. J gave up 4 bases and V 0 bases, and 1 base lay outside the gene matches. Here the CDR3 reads CASSLTLAGYNEQFF. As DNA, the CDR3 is TGTGCCAGCAGCTTAACCCTAGCGGGGTACAATGAGCAGTTCTTC.

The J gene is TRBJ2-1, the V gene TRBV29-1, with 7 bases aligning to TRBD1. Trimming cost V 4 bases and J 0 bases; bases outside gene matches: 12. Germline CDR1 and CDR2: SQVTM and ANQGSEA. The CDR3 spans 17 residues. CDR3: CSVGSGQPLGSYNEQFF. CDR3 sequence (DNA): TGCAGCGTTGGCTCGGGACAGCCGTTAGGCTCCTACAATGAGCAGTTCTTC.

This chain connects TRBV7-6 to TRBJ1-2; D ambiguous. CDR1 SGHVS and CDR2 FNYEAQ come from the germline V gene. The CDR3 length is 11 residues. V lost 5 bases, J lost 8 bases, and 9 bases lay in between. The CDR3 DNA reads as TGTGCCAGCAGCGCCGGTGGCGGCTACACCTTC. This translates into CASSAGGGYTF.

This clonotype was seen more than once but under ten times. This CDR3 reads CASSKPSGRGGETQYF. Written as DNA, the CDR3 is TGTGCCAGCAGCAAACCCAGCGGGAGGGGCGGAGAGACCCAGTACTTC. The chain couples TRBV6-1 to TRBJ2-5, with 10 bases fitting TRBD2. This CDR3 has 16 residues. Germline V gives CDR1 MNHNS, CDR2 SASEGT. The V and J ends lost 6 bases and 4 bases, in that order; junction bases with no gene match: 11.

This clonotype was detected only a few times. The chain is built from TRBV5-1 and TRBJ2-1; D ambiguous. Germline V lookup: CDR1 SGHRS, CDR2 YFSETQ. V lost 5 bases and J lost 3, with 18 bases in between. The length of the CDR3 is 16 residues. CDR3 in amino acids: CASRVAPRGVYNEQFF. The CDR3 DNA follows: TGCGCCAGCAGAGTTGCGCCCCGTGGCGTCTACAATGAGCAGTTCTTC.

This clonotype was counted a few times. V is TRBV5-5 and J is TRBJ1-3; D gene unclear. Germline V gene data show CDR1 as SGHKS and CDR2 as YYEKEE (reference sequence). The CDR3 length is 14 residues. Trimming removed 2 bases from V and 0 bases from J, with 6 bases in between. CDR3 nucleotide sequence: TGTGCCAGCAGCTTCTCAGGCTCTGGAAACACCATATATTTT. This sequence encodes CASSFSGSGNTIYF.

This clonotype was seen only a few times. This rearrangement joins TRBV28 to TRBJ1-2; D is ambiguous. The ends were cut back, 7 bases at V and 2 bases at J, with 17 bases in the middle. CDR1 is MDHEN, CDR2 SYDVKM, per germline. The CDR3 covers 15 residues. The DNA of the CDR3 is TGTGCCAGCACCGAGGGTAGGACCGTCAACTATGGCTACACCTTC. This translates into CASTEGRTVNYGYTF.

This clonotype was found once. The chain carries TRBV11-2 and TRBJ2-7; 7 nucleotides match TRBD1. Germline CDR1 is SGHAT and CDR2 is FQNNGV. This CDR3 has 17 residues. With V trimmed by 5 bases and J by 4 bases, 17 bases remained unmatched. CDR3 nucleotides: TGTGCCAGCAGCAAACCTTCGACAGGGATCCCGATGTACGAGCAGTACTTC. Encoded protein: CASSKPSTGIPMYEQYF. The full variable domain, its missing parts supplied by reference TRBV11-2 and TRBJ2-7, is EAGVAQSPRYKIIEKRQSVAFWCNPISGHATLYWYQQILGQGPKLLIQFQNNGVVDDSQLPKDRFSAERLKGVDSTLKIQPAKLEDSAVYLCASSKPSTGIPMYEQYFGPGTRLTVT.

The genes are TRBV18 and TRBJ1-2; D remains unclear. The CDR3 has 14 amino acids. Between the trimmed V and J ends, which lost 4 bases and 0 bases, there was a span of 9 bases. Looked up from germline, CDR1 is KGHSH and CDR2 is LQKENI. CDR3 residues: CASSRGPTNYGYTF. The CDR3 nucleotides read TGTGCCAGCTCACGAGGACCCACTAACTATGGCTACACCTTC.

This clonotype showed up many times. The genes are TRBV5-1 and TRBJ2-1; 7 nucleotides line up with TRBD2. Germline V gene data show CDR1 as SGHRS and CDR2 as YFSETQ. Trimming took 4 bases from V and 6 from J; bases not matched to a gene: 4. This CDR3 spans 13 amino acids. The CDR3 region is CASSVGGVNEQFF. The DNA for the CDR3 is TGCGCCAGCAGCGTGGGAGGGGTCAATGAGCAGTTCTTC.

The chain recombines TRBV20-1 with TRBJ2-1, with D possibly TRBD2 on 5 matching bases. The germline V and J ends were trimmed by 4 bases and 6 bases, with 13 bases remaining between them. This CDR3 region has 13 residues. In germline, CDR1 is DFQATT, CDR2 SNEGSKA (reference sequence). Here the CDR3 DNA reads TGCAGTGCTAATAGCGTGAGAACCAATGAGCAGTTCTTC. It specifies CSANSVRTNEQFF.

This CDR3 reads CASSLSEGRFHEQYF. CDR3 coding DNA: TGTGCCAGCAGTTTATCAGAGGGCCGATTTCACGAGCAGTACTTC. The chain employs TRBV12-3 or TRBV12-4 and TRBJ2-7; D is possibly TRBD2 (5 bases). This CDR3 has 15 amino acids. V was clipped by 2 bases and J by 5 bases, with 16 bases between them.

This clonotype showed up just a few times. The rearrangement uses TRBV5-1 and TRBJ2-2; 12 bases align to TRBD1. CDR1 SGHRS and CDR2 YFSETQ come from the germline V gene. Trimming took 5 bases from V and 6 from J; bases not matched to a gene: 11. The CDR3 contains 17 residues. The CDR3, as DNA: TGCGCCAGCAGGGAAGGCACGGGACAGGGGGCGCCCGGGGAGCTGTTTTTT. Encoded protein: CASREGTGQGAPGELFF.

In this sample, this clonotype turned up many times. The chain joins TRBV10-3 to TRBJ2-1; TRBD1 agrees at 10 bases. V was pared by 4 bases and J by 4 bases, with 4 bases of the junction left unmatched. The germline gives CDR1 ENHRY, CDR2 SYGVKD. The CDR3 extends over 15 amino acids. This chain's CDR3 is CAISGTGGRYNEQFF. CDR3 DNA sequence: TGTGCCATCAGTGGGACAGGGGGACGGTACAATGAGCAGTTCTTC.

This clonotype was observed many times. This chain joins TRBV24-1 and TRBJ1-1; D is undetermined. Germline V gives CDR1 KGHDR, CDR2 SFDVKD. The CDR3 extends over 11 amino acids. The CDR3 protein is CARRPNTEAFF. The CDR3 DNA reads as TGTGCAAGGCGACCGAACACTGAAGCTTTCTTT.

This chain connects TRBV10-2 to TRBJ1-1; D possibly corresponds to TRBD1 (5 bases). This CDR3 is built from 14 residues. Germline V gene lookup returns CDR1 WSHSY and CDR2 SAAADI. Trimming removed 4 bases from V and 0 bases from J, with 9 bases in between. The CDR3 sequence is CASSGAGLNTEAFF. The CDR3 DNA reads TGCGCCAGCAGTGGTGCAGGGCTGAACACTGAAGCTTTCTTT.

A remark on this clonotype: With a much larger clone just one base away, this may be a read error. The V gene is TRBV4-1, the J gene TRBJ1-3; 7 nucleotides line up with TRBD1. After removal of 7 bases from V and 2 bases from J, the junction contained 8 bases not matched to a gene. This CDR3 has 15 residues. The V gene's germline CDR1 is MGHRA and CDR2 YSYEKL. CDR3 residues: CASTLSRGTGNTIYF. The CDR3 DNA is TGCGCCAGCACCCTGAGCAGGGGGACTGGAAACACCATATATTTT.